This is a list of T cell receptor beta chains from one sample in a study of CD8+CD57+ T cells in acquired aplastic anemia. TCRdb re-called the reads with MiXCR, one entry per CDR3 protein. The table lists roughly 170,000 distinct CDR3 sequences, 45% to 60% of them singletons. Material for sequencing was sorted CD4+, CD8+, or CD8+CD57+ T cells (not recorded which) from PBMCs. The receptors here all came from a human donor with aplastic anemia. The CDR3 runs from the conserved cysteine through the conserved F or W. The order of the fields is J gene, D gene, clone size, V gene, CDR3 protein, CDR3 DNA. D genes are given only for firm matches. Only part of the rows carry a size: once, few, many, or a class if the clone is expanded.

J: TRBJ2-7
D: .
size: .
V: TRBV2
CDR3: CASRRTVIVSEQYF
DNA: TGTGCCAGCCGCCGGACAGTAATAGTCTCCGAGCAGTACTTC

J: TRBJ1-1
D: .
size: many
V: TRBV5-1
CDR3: CASSKMGGRNTEAFF
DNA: TGCGCCAGCAGCAAGATGGGGGGCAGGAACACTGAAGCTTTCTTT

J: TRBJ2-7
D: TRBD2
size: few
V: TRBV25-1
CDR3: CASSEVAGGNEQYF
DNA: TGTGCCAGCAGTGAAGTAGCGGGGGGGAATGAGCAGTACTTC

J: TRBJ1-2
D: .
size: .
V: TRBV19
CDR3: CASSGRVGYTF
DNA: TGTGCCAGTAGTGGGAGGGTTGGCTACACCTTC

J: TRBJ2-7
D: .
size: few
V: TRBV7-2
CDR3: CASSPGRVYEQYF
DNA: TGTGCCAGCAGCCCCGGAAGGGTTTACGAGCAGTACTTC

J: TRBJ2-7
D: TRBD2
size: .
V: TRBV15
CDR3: CATSEGTSGTSQQYF
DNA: TGTGCCACCAGCGAGGGGACTAGCGGGACTAGCCAGCAGTACTTC

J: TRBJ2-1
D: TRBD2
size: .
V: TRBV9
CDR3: CASSVGLAPSNEQFF
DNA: TGTGCCAGCAGCGTAGGACTAGCACCTTCCAATGAGCAGTTCTTC

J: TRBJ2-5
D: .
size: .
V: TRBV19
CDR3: CASSIRRQETQYF
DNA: TGTGCCAGTAGTATTCGGCGGCAAGAGACCCAGTACTTC

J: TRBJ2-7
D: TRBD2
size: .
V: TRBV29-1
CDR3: CSVGGGVHEQYF
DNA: TGCAGCGTTGGCGGGGGGGTCCACGAGCAGTACTTC

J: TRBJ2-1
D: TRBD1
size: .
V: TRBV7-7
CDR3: CASSLTTGSSEQFF
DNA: TGTGCCAGCAGCTTAACGACAGGGTCTAGTGAGCAGTTCTTC

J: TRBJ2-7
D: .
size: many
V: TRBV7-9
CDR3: CASTIPAAGAYEQYF
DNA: TGTGCCAGCACCATCCCAGCCGCAGGTGCCTACGAGCAGTACTTC

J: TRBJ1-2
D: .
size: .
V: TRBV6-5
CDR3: CASSFSTDANYGYTF
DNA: TGTGCCAGCAGTTTCTCGACAGACGCTAACTATGGCTACACCTTC

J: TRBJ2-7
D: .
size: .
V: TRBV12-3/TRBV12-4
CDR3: CASSLAEYEQYF
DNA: TGTGCCAGCAGTTTAGCGGAATACGAGCAGTACTTC

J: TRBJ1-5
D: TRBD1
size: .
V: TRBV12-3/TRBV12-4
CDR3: CASSPGQGRNQPQHF
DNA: TGTGCCAGCTCCCCCGGACAGGGGCGCAATCAGCCCCAGCATTTT

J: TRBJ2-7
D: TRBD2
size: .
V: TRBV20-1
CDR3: CSARREGPHEQYF
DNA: TGCAGTGCTAGAAGGGAGGGGCCCCACGAGCAGTACTTC

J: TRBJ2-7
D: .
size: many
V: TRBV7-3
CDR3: CASSFQGLEQYF
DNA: TGTGCCAGCAGCTTCCAGGGTCTGGAGCAGTACTTC

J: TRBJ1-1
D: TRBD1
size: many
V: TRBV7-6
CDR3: CASSLEAGGPHMNTEAFF
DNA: TGTGCCAGCAGCTTAGAGGCAGGGGGACCCCACATGAACACTGAAGCTTTCTTT

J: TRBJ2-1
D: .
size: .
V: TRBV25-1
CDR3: CATMRSDEQFF
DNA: TGTGCCACCATGAGGAGTGACGAGCAGTTCTTC

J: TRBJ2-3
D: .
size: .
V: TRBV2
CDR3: CATSVSQGTDTQYF
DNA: TGTGCCACCAGTGTTTCTCAGGGCACAGATACGCAGTATTTT

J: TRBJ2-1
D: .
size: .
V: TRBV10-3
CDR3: CAANGAYNEQFF
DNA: TGTGCCGCCAACGGGGCCTACAATGAGCAGTTCTTC

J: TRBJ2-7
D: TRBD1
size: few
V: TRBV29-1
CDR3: CSVKGQGGLEQYF
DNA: TGCAGCGTCAAAGGACAGGGAGGCCTCGAGCAGTACTTC

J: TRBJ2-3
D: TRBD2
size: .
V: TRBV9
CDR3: CASSPSGRVADTQYF
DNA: TGTGCCAGCAGTCCCAGCGGGAGGGTCGCAGATACGCAGTATTTT

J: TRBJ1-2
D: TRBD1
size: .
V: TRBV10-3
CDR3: CAIRGTDRGDYGYTF
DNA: TGTGCCATCAGGGGTACGGACAGGGGGGACTATGGCTACACCTTC

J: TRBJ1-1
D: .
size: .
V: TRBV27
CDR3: CASRARQMAFF
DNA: TGTGCCAGCAGGGCGAGGCAGATGGCTTTCTTT

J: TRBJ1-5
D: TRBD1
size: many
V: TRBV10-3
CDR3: CAISATGDQPQHF
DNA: TGTGCCATCAGTGCCACAGGGGATCAGCCCCAGCATTTT

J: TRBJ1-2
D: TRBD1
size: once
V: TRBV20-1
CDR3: CSARAGTGKGGYTF
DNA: TGCAGTGCTAGAGCCGGGACAGGGAAGGGCGGCTACACCTTC

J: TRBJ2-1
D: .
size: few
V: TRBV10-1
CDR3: CASSDQQGSNYNEQFF
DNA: TGCGCCAGCAGTGACCAACAGGGATCGAACTACAATGAGCAGTTCTTC

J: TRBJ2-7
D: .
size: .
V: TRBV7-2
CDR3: CASSLLDGEQYF
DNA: TGTGCCAGCAGCTTGTTGGACGGCGAGCAGTACTTC

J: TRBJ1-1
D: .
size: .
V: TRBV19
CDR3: CASRTLREAFF
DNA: TGTGCCAGTAGGACCTTGAGGGAAGCTTTCTTT

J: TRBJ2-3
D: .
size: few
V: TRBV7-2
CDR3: CASSLGGGGGASTDTQYF
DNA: TGTGCCAGCAGCTTAGGGGGGGGGGGCGGGGCTAGCACAGATACGCAGTATTTT

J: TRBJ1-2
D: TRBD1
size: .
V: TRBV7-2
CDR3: CASSQDRVYGYTF
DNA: TGTGCCAGCAGCCAGGACAGGGTATATGGCTACACCTTC

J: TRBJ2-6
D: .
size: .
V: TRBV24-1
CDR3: CATSDTGSGANVLTF
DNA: TGTGCCACCAGTGATACGGGGTCTGGGGCCAACGTCCTGACTTTC

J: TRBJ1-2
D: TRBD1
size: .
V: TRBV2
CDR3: CASRGGTGAYYGYTF
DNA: TGTGCCAGCAGGGGAGGGACAGGGGCTTACTATGGCTACACCTTC

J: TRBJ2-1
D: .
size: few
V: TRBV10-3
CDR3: CATRDVYEQFF
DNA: TGTGCCACCAGAGACGTGTATGAGCAGTTCTTC

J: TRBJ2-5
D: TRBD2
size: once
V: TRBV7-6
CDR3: CASSGGLAGGETQYF
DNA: TGTGCCAGCAGCGGGGGACTAGCGGGAGGGGAGACCCAGTACTTC

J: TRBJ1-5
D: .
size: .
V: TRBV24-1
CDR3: CASSQDGNSNQPQHF
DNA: TGTGCCAGCAGCCAGGACGGTAATAGCAATCAGCCCCAGCATTTT

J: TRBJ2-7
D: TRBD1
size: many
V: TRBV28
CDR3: CASSSGTGRDEQYF
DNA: TGTGCCAGCAGCTCCGGGACAGGGCGAGACGAGCAGTACTTC

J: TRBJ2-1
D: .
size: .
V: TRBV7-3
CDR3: CASSLTSGYEQFF
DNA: TGTGCCAGCAGCTTAACATCAGGGTATGAGCAGTTCTTC

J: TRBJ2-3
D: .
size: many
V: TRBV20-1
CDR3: CSAQGGPDTQYF
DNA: TGCAGTGCGCAAGGAGGTCCAGATACGCAGTATTTT

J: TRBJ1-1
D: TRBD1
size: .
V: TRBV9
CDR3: CASSDQTGRTEAFF
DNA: TGTGCCAGCAGCGACCAGACAGGGCGCACTGAAGCTTTCTTT

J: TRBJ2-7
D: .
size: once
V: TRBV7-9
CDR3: CASSRQGGHLYF
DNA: TGTGCCAGCAGCCGCCAAGGGGGACACCTGTACTTC

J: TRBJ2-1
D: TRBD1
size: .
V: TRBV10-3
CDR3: CAIIGTGNYNEQFF
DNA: TGTGCCATCATTGGGACAGGGAACTACAATGAGCAGTTCTTC

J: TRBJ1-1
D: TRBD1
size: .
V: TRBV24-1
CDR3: CATSDTKQGAITEAFF
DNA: TGTGCCACCAGTGATACCAAACAGGGGGCTATCACTGAAGCTTTCTTT

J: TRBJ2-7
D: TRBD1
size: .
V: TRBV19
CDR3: CASSPGQSYEQCF
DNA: TGTGCCAGTAGTCCGGGACAGTCCTACGAGCAGTGCTTC

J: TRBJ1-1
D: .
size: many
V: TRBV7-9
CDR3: CASSRGGRETEAFF
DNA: TGTGCCAGCAGCCGAGGGGGGCGTGAGACTGAAGCTTTCTTT